This is a list of T cell receptor beta chains from one sample in a study of shared T cell receptors in the human thymus. Profiling relied on immunoSEQ multiplex PCR, and the TCRdb table lists in-frame clones only, not all of them. Of 700,000 to 750,000 clones in the sample, approximately 83% were seen once. The same sample was also studied in work on human thymus T cells.

Sample: thymocytes. The receptors originated from a girl younger than two with a congenital heart defect. Both conserved end residues are part of each CDR3. Fields, in order: clone size, J gene, D gene, V gene, CDR3 DNA, CDR3 protein. A D gene is named only where the DNA matches it firmly. Expanded clones get a size class; other rows say once, few or many, or leave the size out.

>-|TRBJ2-5|TRBD2|TRBV9
TGTGCCAGCAGCGCCCCTAGCGGGGGGTCCCAAGAGACCCAGTACTTC
CASSAPSGGSQETQYF
>-|TRBJ1-2|TRBD1|TRBV7-9
TGTGCCAGCAGCTTATGGGACAGGGGAGGAGGCTACACCTTC
CASSLWDRGGGYTF
>-|TRBJ2-1|-|TRBV5-8
TGTGCCAGCAGCTTTAAAAACTTCCTTAAGAATGAGCAGTTCTTC
CASSFKNFLKNEQFF
>-|TRBJ2-2|-|TRBV28
TGTGCCAGCAGTTTAAGGTCCGCAACGGGGGGCGGATACACCGGGGAGCTGTTTTTT
CASSLRSATGGGYTGELFF
>-|TRBJ1-2|-|TRBV28
TGTGCCAGCAGTTTATCGGTTGGCAGGCCCAGCCTCTATGGCTACACCTTC
CASSLSVGRPSLYGYTF
>-|TRBJ1-2|-|TRBV6-1
TGTGCCAGCAGTACGGGCTATGGCTACACCTTC
CASSTGYGYTF
>-|TRBJ2-7|-|TRBV5-1
TGCGCCAGCAGCTTAAGGGGTCCCCACGAGCAGTACTTC
CASSLRGPHEQYF
>-|TRBJ2-5|-|TRBV5-1
TGCGCCAGCAGCTCTGGGGAAGGAGGTTGCGAGACCCAGTACTTC
CASSSGEGGCETQYF
>-|TRBJ2-3|TRBD1|TRBV9
TGTGCCAGCAGCCCAGGAGTTGGGACAGGGGATAAGGGTGGAGATACGCAGTATTTT
CASSPGVGTGDKGGDTQYF
>-|TRBJ1-1|-|TRBV14
TGTGCCAGCAGCGAAGGGAGGGGTGCGAACACTGAAGCTTTCTTT
CASSEGRGANTEAFF
>-|TRBJ2-7|-|TRBV5-6
TGTGCCAGCAGCTTTAGGGAGAGCAACACTGGCGAGCAGTACTTC
CASSFRESNTGEQYF
>few|TRBJ2-3|-|TRBV5-6
TGTGCCAGCAGCTTACACGGGGGAGTTACAGATACGCAGTATTTT
CASSLHGGVTDTQYF
>-|TRBJ1-4|-|TRBV6-5
TGTGCCAGCAGTTACTCGGCAGCAACTAATGAAAAACTGTTTTTT
CASSYSAATNEKLFF
>-|TRBJ1-2|TRBD1|TRBV10-3
TGTGCCATCAGTGATGGACAGGCCTTTAACTATGGCTACACCTTC
CAISDGQAFNYGYTF
>-|TRBJ1-2|-|TRBV2
TGTGCCAGCAAGGGGGGGTCCGGACGTCCCTATGGCTACACCTTC
CASKGGSGRPYGYTF
>-|TRBJ1-6|-|TRBV25-1
TGTGCCAGCATGGAAGCGGGACTACCAAATTCACCCCTCCACTTT
CASMEAGLPNSPLHF
>-|TRBJ1-6|TRBD1|TRBV28
TGTGCCAGCACCCCGCAGGGGGCGTATCAACGGGATTCACCCCTCCACTTT
CASTPQGAYQRDSPLHF
>-|TRBJ2-6|-|TRBV19
TGTGCCAGTAGTATGGGCAGGGATTACGACGGGGCCAACGTCCTGACTTTC
CASSMGRDYDGANVLTF
>-|TRBJ1-3|TRBD1|TRBV28
TGTGCCAGCAGTTTAGGGGACAGGGAAATAAACACCATATATTTT
CASSLGDREINTIYF
>-|TRBJ2-1|TRBD2|TRBV28
TGTGCCAGCAGTTGGGTCCTAGAGCGGGGGGGCCCTCAGTTCTTC
CASSWVLERGGPQFF
>-|TRBJ1-1|TRBD1|TRBV4-1
TGCGCCAGCAGCCAGTCTCCGGGACAGGACATGAACACTGAAGCTTTCTTT
CASSQSPGQDMNTEAFF
>-|TRBJ2-1|-|TRBV7-6
TGTGCCAGCAGCTTAGGGGTTACAGGAGTCAATGAGCAGTTCTTC
CASSLGVTGVNEQFF
>-|TRBJ2-7|TRBD2|TRBV7-9
TGTGCCAGCAGCTTAGAAGCGGGACTGATCTACGAGCAGTACTTC
CASSLEAGLIYEQYF
>-|TRBJ2-7|-|TRBV6-1
TGTGCCAGCAGTGAAGATCCGGACTGTGCTGGGGAGCAGTACTTC
CASSEDPDCAGEQYF
>-|TRBJ2-2|TRBD1|TRBV5-1
TGCGCCAGCAGCTTGGAACCAGACAGGGGGAGAACCGGGGAGCTGTTTTTT
CASSLEPDRGRTGELFF
>-|TRBJ2-7|TRBD2|TRBV5-4
TGTGCCAGCAGCTTGGCTTCGTCTAGCGGGTTCTACGAGCAGTACTTC
CASSLASSSGFYEQYF
>-|TRBJ2-1|TRBD1|TRBV7-2
TGTGCCAGCAGCAAAGGCCCAGGGGGCCTCGACTACAATGAGCAGTTCTTC
CASSKGPGGLDYNEQFF
>-|TRBJ1-3|TRBD1|TRBV25-1
TGTGCCAGCAGTGAATACCTGACAGGGGCGGGAAACACCATATATTTT
CASSEYLTGAGNTIYF
>-|TRBJ1-6|TRBD1|TRBV7-2
TGTGCCAGCAGCTCAAGGGACAGCCTAACTTCACCCCTCCACTTT
CASSSRDSLTSPLHF
>-|TRBJ2-2|-|TRBV19
TGTGCCAGTATTCAGGATCCAACCGGGGAGCTGTTTTTT
CASIQDPTGELFF
>few|TRBJ1-1|-|TRBV11-2
TGTGCCAGCAGCCGACAGAAACGGGGACTTACCCTTGAAGCTTTCTTT
CASSRQKRGLTLEAFF
>-|TRBJ1-2|-|TRBV7-8
TGTGCCAGCAAGCCCCGCCGGGATAACTATGGCTACACCTTC
CASKPRRDNYGYTF
>few|TRBJ1-4|-|TRBV7-9
TGTGCCAGCAGCCCAGAGGGCAGGGCGGGGAATGAAAAACTGTTTTTT
CASSPEGRAGNEKLFF
>few|TRBJ2-1|-|TRBV27
TGTGCCAGCGCAAATCCCCCCGGGGATTACAATGAGCAGTTCTTC
CASANPPGDYNEQFF
>-|TRBJ1-2|-|TRBV16
TGTGCCAGCAGCCAAAGTTCGGTTCATGGCTACACCTTC
CASSQSSVHGYTF
>-|TRBJ2-7|TRBD1|TRBV4-1
TGCGCCAGCAGCCAAGATCCTCCGACCGGACAGGCAGCCTACGAGCAGTACTTC
CASSQDPPTGQAAYEQYF
>once|TRBJ1-5|-|TRBV28
TGTGGTAGCTCGTCCGGACAGACTAATAGCAATCAGCCCCAGCATTTT
CGSSSGQTNSNQPQHF
>-|TRBJ1-1|-|TRBV5-1
TGCGCCAGCAGCGGGGGAGGGCCTAAGACTGAAGCTTTCTTT
CASSGGGPKTEAFF
>-|TRBJ2-3|-|TRBV18
TGTGCCAGCTCACCACGGTGCAGGTGTCGACTAACAGATACGCAGTATTTT
CASSPRCRCRLTDTQYF
>-|TRBJ1-1|-|TRBV27
TGTGCCAGCAGGGACGGGGGGGACACTGAAGCTTTCTTT
CASRDGGDTEAFF
>-|TRBJ2-6|-|TRBV7-8
TGTGCCAGCAGTCCACGGGGTGGGGGCCCTGGGGCCAACGTCCTGACTTTC
CASSPRGGGPGANVLTF
>-|TRBJ1-2|-|TRBV5-1
TGCGCCAGCAGCTTGGCCCGTGGGGCGGGGGCTGATGGCTACACCTTC
CASSLARGAGADGYTF
>-|TRBJ1-6|-|TRBV6-4
TGTGCCAGCAGTGATCACCAGGGTAGCTCACCCCTCCACTTT
CASSDHQGSSPLHF
>-|TRBJ2-1|TRBD1|TRBV6-5
TGTGCCAGCAGGCCCAGGGGGCGTAGAGGAGGTGAGCAGTTCTTC
CASRPRGRRGGEQFF
>-|TRBJ1-1|TRBD1|TRBV11-3
TGTGCCAGCAGACGACAGGGGCGCGAGAACACTGAAGCTTTCTTT
CASRRQGRENTEAFF
>-|TRBJ1-6|TRBD1|TRBV19
TGTGCCAGTAGTATACCCGGACAGGGTAATTCACCCCTCCACTTT
CASSIPGQGNSPLHF
>-|TRBJ2-7|TRBD1|TRBV11-2
TGTGCCAGCAGCGTGACAGGGTCGCAGTACTTC
CASSVTGSQYF
>once|TRBJ2-3|TRBD1|TRBV7-8
TGTGCCAGCAGCTTAGCAGGGACAGATAGCACAGATACGCAGTATTTT
CASSLAGTDSTDTQYF
>-|TRBJ1-4|-|TRBV27
TGTGCCAGCAGTTTAGTCGGAAAACGAGGGGAAAAACTGTTTTTT
CASSLVGKRGEKLFF
>-|TRBJ1-1|TRBD1|TRBV7-2
TGTGCCAGCAGCTTTTTCAGGGGGAGCACTGAAGCTTTCTTT
CASSFFRGSTEAFF
>-|TRBJ1-2|TRBD1|TRBV2
TGTGCCAGCAGTGACCAAGGGACAGGGGAGACCAACTATGGCTACACCTTC
CASSDQGTGETNYGYTF
>-|TRBJ1-2|TRBD1|TRBV7-9
TGTGCCAGCAGCGGACAGGCTCGGGGCTACACCTTC
CASSGQARGYTF
>-|TRBJ1-1|-|TRBV30
TGTGCCTGTGATTTCGCCCTATACACTGAAGCTTTCTTT
CACDFALYTEAFF